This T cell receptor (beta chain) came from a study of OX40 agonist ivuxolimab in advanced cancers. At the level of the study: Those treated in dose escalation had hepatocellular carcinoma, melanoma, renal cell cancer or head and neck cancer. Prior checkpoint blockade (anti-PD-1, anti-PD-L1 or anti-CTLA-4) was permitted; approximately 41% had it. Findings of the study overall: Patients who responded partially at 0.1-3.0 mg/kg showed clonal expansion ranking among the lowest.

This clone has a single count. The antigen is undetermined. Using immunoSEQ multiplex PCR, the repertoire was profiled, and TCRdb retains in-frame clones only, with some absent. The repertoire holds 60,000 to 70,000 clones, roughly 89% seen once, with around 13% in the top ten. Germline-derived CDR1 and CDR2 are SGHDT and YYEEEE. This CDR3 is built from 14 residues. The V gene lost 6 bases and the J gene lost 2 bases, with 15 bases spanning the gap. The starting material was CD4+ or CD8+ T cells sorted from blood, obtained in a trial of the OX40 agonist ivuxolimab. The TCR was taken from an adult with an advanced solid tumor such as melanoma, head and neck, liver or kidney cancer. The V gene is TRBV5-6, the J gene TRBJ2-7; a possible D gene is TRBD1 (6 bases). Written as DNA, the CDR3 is TGTGCCAGCACCCTAGACAGGAGCCCCTACGAGCAGTACTTC. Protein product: CASTLDRSPYEQYF.